This T cell receptor (beta chain) was retrieved from a study of tumor-infiltrating lymphocytes in primary liver carcinoma. Researchers generated TCR beta cDNA from approximately 450 ng of total RNA, relying on a constant-region primer. Libraries of TCR beta came from three nested multiplex PCR rounds with slightly modified ARM-PCR. A C-beta reverse primer and TRBV1-TRBV30 forward primers served in each of the first two PCR rounds, at approximately 10 cycles apiece. TCRdb recomputed calls from the multiplex PCR reads with MiXCR, one row per CDR3 protein. The table has 48,000 or so distinct CDR3 sequences, about 80% seen once. Comment on this clonotype: Its antigen remains unidentified. At one boundary the junction diverges from the germline segment, which might be a read error.

Study-wide points: It was tumor-adjacent and tumor-blood pairs that overlapped less than tumor region pairs did. A significantly higher top-250-clone fraction was recorded for tumors than for blood (p = 0.039). Only about 7.5-24% of top clones showed up in all five tumor regions.

Co-extracting RNA and DNA was done with about 17-30 mg of unsorted bulk tissue as input. Chronic HBV infection affected patients, none of whom had received treatment. Germline CDR1 SGHVS, CDR2 FQNEAQ. The CDR3 sequence is 14 residues long. The clonotype originates from a middle-aged man with primary liver carcinoma and hepatitis B virus infection. The chain links TRBV7-8 to TRBJ1-6, with a possible D match to TRBD1 (6 bases). The sequenced sample was liver tumor tissue from sampling region 3. Subset indicated: tumor region T3, left-lateral pole. The DNA for the CDR3 is TGTGCCGGCAGCTTAGGGACATGGACGTCACCCCTCCACTTT. Amino acids: CAGSLGTWTSPLHF. Supplemented by reference TRBV7-8 and TRBJ1-6, the full variable domain reads GAGVSQSPRYKVAKRGQDVALRCDPISGHVSLFWYQQALGQGPEFLTYFQNEAQLDKSGLPSDRFFAERPEGSVSTLKIQRTQQEDSAVYLCAGSLGTWTSPLHFGNGTRLTVT.